The clone carrying this T cell receptor (beta chain) was seen repeatedly, ten times or more. These data come from a study of Graves' ophthalmopathy and Graves' hyperthyroidism. Among the exclusions were patients with other autoimmune diseases, uncontrolled infections, pregnancy or lactation. The germline CDR1 and CDR2 sequences are SQVTM and ANQGSEA. V lost 1 base and J lost 7; bases outside the gene matches: 7. This CDR3 spans 14 amino acids. Amplified material comprised TCR beta CDR3 regions derived from RNA transcripts. HTBI primers were employed in first-round RT-PCR, then a second-round multiplex PCR followed. TCRdb analysed the multiplex PCR reads with MiXCR anew, one entry per CDR3 protein. The sample records roughly 610,000 distinct CDR3 sequences, 22% being singletons.

The sequence was obtained from a woman aged 18-29 years with stable Graves' hyperthyroidism. Some clones in this sample may be carry-over from other donors' samples. V gene TRBV29-1 combines with J gene TRBJ1-2; 9 positions match TRBD1. Sequenced material: peripheral blood. CDR3 region: CSVEGDGTGFGYTF. CDR3 DNA: TGCAGCGTTGAAGGGGACGGGACAGGGTTTGGCTACACCTTC. The full variable domain, completed using reference TRBV29-1 and TRBJ1-2, is SAVISQKPSRDICQRGTSLTIQCQVDSQVTMMFWYRQQPGQSLTLIATANQGSEATYESGFVIDKFPISRPNLTFSTLTVSNMSPEDSSIYLCSVEGDGTGFGYTFGSGTRLTVV.